The subject of this entry is one T cell receptor (beta chain). Its antigen is undetermined. These data are taken from a study of shared clonotypes between healthy human individuals. The wider study: CD8 memory received one plate per donor, CD8 naive two, CD4 memory three and CD4 naive three.

General study results and limits: It was expected that sequencing depth would affect clonotype sharing among donors. Non-shared clonotypes showed lower generation probabilities than clonotypes common to all four donors.

An even split of each subset's genomic DNA across several immunoSEQ plates was performed. Sequencing was performed with immunoSEQ multiplex PCR; in TCRdb, only in-frame clones are kept and a portion is missing. The data contain some 2.4 million clones, roughly 93% of them singletons. This sequence originates from a man in his late teens or twenties in good health. Some clones in this sample may be carry-over from other donors' samples. The sample was naive CD4+ T cells from PBMCs. Sample subset: CD45RA+ positively selected.

The CDR3 reads CASSLSVTGGTEAFF. The CDR3 nucleotides read TGTGCCAGCAGTTTGTCCGTTACAGGGGGCACTGAAGCTTTCTTT. V usage is TRBV27 and J usage is TRBJ1-1; 8 bases match TRBD1. Germline V gene data show CDR1 as MNHEY and CDR2 as SMNVEV (reference sequence). The CDR3 contains 15 residues. The ends lost 3 bases at V and 4 bases at J; junction bases unmatched: 7.